This TCR beta chain was identified in a study of T cells after yellow fever vaccination. Study in general: Each low-cell-number fraction was prepared by means of SMART-Seq v4 Ultra Low Input.

Using its own MiXCR run on the 5' RACE reads, TCRdb lists one record per CDR3 protein. The sample comprises hundreds of thousands of distinct CDR3 sequences, 11% of which are singletons, and around 19% rests with the top ten. This clonotype was counted only a few times. V lost 7 bases, J lost 1 base, and 11 bases lay in between. This CDR3 is built from 12 residues. CDR1 and CDR2 from the germline V gene are SQVTM and ANQGSEA. The source was PBMCs, collected on the day of the first yellow fever vaccination. The source is a young man who received the YFV17D yellow fever vaccine. The chain has TRBV29-1 and TRBJ2-7, with D unclear. CDR3 residues: CSARTDSYEQYF. In DNA, the CDR3 is TGCAGCGCCCGGACGGATTCCTACGAGCAGTACTTC.